This T cell receptor (beta chain) was found in a study of OX40 agonist ivuxolimab in advanced cancers. Study-level information: Three patients had partial responses: one hepatocellular carcinoma, two cutaneous melanoma.

Profiled with immunoSEQ multiplex PCR; TCRdb holds only in-frame clones, not every one. This sample has about 60,000 clones, with nearly 95% found just once. The CDR3 loop spans 15 amino acids. Germline CDR1 reads MDHEN; CDR2 reads SYDVKM. V lost 6 bases, J lost 8 bases, and 20 bases lay in between. The J gene is TRBJ2-1, the V gene TRBV28; D gene unclear. Sequences were derived from CD4+ or CD8+ T cells sorted from blood, sampled in a trial of the OX40 agonist ivuxolimab. This sequence was found in an adult with an advanced solid tumor such as melanoma, head and neck, liver or kidney cancer. The CDR3 reads CASRPTGSASHEQFF. DNA for the CDR3: TGTGCCAGCAGGCCTACCGGGTCGGCTTCCCATGAGCAGTTCTTC.